This TCR beta chain is from a study of blood T cell repertoires in COVID-19. Study details: The cDNA or gDNA used as material had been derived from T cells, B-cell-depleted T cells, or PBMCs.

Germline V gene data show CDR1 as MRHNA and CDR2 as SNTAGT. V lost 7 bases to trimming and J lost 0 bases, with 18 bases between them. The CDR3 is made up of 16 amino acids. In the original processing: The assay estimated nucleated cells by amplifying reference gene primers. Sequencing used immunoSEQ multiplex PCR; TCRdb keeps in-frame clones, though not all of them. V and J calls and clone size are as listed in that table; D and trimming were resolved from the DNA. Seen here are more than 55,000 clones, about 90% observed once, and the top ten hold about 6.3%. The rearrangement links TRBV6-4 to TRBJ1-1; D unresolved. The sequence came from a man aged 60 to 69 with active or convalescent COVID-19. Sequenced sample: peripheral blood. The CDR3 here is CASTDEGKVLNTEAFF. The CDR3 DNA sequence: TGTGCCAGCACGGACGAGGGAAAGGTCTTGAACACTGAAGCTTTCTTT.